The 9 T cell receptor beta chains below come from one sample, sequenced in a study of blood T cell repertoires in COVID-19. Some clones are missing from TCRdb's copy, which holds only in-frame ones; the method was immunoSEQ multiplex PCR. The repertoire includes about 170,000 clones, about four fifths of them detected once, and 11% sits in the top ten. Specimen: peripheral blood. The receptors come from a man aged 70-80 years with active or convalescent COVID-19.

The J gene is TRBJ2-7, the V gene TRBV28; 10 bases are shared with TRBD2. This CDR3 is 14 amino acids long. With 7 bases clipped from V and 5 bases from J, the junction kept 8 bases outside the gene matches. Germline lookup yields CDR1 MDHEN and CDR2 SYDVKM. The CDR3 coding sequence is TGTGCCAGCACCGCCGGGACTAGCGTGGACGAGCAGTACTTC. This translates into CASTAGTSVDEQYF. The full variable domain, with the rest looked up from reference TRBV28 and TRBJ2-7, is DVKVTQSSRYLVKRTGEKVFLECVQDMDHENMFWYRQDPGLGLRLIYFSYDVKMKEKGDIPEGYSVSREKKERFSLILESASTNQTSMYLCASTAGTSVDEQYFGPGTRLTVT.

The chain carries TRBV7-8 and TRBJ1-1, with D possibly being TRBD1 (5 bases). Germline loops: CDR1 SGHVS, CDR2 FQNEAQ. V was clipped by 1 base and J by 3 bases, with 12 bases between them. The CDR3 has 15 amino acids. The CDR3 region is CASSLGRGGDTEAFF. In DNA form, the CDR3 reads TGTGCCAGCAGCTTAGGTCGGGGGGGAGACACTGAAGCTTTCTTT.

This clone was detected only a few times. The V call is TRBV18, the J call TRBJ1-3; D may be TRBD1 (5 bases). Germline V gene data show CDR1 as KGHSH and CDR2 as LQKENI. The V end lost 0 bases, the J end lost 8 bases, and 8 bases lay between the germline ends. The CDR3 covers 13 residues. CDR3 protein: CASSPPGADTIYF. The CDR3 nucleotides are TGTGCCAGCTCACCACCAGGGGCGGACACCATATATTTT. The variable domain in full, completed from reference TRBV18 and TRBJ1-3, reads NAGVMQNPRHLVRRRGQEARLRCSPMKGHSHVYWYRQLPEEGLKFMVYLQKENIIDESGMPKERFSAEFPKEGPSILRIQQVVRGDSAAYFCASSPPGADTIYFGEGSWLTVV.

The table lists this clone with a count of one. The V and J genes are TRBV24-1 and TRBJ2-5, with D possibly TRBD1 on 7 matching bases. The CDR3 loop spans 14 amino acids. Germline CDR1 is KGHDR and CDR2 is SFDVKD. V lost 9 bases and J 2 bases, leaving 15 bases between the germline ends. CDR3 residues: CATSEGTAQETQYF. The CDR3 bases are TGTGCCACCTCGGAGGGGACAGCTCAAGAGACCCAGTACTTC.

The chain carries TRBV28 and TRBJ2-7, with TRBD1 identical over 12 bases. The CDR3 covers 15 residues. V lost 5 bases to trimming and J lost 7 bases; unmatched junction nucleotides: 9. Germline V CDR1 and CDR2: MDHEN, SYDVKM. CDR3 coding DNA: TGTGCCAGCAGTCTACTGGGACAGGGGGCGAAAGAGCAGTACTTC. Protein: CASSLLGQGAKEQYF.

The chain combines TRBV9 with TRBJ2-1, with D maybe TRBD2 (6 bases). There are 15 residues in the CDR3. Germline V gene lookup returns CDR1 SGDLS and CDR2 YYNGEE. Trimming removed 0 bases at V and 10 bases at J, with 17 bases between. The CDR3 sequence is CASSVASVTFGEQFF. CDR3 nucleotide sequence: TGTGCCAGCAGCGTAGCTAGCGTCACCTTCGGGGAGCAGTTCTTC.

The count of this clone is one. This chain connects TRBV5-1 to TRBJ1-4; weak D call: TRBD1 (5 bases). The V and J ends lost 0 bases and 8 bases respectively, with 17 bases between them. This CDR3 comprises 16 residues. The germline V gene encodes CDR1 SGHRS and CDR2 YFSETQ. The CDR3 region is CASSLGGTRIREKLFF. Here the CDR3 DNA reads TGCGCCAGCAGCTTGGGGGGGACTAGGATACGGGAAAAACTGTTTTTT.

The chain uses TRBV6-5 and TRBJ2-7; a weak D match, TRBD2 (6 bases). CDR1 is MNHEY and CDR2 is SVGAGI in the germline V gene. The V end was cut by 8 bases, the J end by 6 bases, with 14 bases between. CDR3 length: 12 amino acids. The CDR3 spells CASCSPGGEQYF. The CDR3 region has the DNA TGTGCCAGCTGTTCCCCCGGGGGCGAGCAGTACTTC.

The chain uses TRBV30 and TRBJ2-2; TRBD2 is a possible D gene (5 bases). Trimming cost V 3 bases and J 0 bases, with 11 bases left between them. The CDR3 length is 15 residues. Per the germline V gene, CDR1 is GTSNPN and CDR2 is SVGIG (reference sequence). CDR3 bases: TGTGCCTGGAGAAACGGGAACGCGAACACCGGGGAGCTGTTTTTT. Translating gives CAWRNGNANTGELFF.